One sample yielded the 18 T cell receptor beta chains listed below, sequenced in a study of T-cell reconstitution after alpha-beta-depleted transplantation in children. Preparation of the TCRbeta library used unique molecular identifiers. TCRdb ran MiXCR on the PCR reads and lists one entry per CDR3 protein. The sample has some 70,000 distinct CDR3 sequences, roughly 6.6% seen once. This material consisted of PBMCs from the stem cell graft donor, taken from the stem cell graft. These TCRs come from a human donor who donated a stem cell graft to a child with acute lymphoblastic leukemia.

The J gene is TRBJ2-7, the V gene TRBV6-2 or TRBV6-3, with 7 positions matching TRBD1. Trimming took 1 base from V and 4 from J; bases not matched to a gene: 4. Germline V gene data show CDR1 as MNHEY and CDR2 as SVGEGT. The CDR3 is 14 amino acids. CDR3 amino acids: CASSYFGTEYEQYF. The DNA of the CDR3 is TGTGCCAGCAGTTACTTCGGGACAGAATACGAGCAGTACTTC.

Ten or more counts support this clonotype. The genes are TRBV12-3 or TRBV12-4 and TRBJ2-7; 7 positions agree with TRBD1. Trimming took 6 bases from V and 1 from J; bases not matched to a gene: 3. The CDR3 totals 13 residues. CDR3 in DNA: TGTGCCAGCAGCACGGGACAGTCCTACGAGCAGTACTTC. It is translated as CASSTGQSYEQYF.

The chain joins TRBV10-3 to TRBJ2-7; the D gene is possibly TRBD1 (5 bases). This CDR3 is built from 12 residues. Germline values: CDR1 ENHRY, CDR2 SYGVKD. Trimming stripped 5 bases from V and 3 bases from J, with 8 bases between. The CDR3 DNA follows: TGTGCCATCAGTCTCCAGGGCTACGAGCAGTACTTC. Protein sequence: CAISLQGYEQYF.

The table lists this clonotype with many counts. The J gene is TRBJ2-7, the V gene TRBV6-1, with D perhaps TRBD2 (5 bases). Trimming left V 4 bases short and J 0 bases short, with 13 bases between. The length of the CDR3 is 15 residues. Germline CDR1 reads MNHNS; CDR2 reads SASEGT. DNA of the CDR3: TGTGCCAGCAGTGGAGAAGAGGGTAGCTCCTACGAGCAGTACTTC. It yields the protein CASSGEEGSSYEQYF.

This clonotype was seen many times. The chain joins TRBV20-1 to TRBJ1-1, with D hard to call. Germline values: CDR1 DFQATT, CDR2 SNEGSKA (reference sequence). CDR3 length equals 12 residues. V lost 4 bases, J lost 0 bases, and 6 bases lay in between. The CDR3: CSANQVNTEAFF. In DNA form, the CDR3 reads TGCAGTGCTAACCAAGTGAACACTGAAGCTTTCTTT.

This clonotype was counted many times. The chain links TRBV20-1 to TRBJ1-6; D is perhaps TRBD1 (5 bases). This CDR3 contains 14 residues. Germline lookup yields CDR1 DFQATT and CDR2 SNEGSKA (reference sequence). The V and J ends lost 2 bases and 6 bases respectively, with 11 bases between them. The chain's CDR3 is CSARRGDVNSPLHF. As DNA, the CDR3 is TGCAGTGCTAGACGAGGGGACGTTAATTCACCCCTCCACTTT.

This clonotype was counted many times. The chain employs TRBV20-1 and TRBJ1-5; D is ambiguous. V lost 0 bases and J lost 0, with 9 bases in between. The CDR3 has 15 amino acids. From germline, CDR1 is DFQATT and CDR2 SNEGSKA (reference sequence). CDR3: CSARDWRDSNQPQHF. CDR3 bases: TGCAGTGCTAGAGATTGGCGCGATAGCAATCAGCCCCAGCATTTT.

This clonotype was recorded many times. The J gene is TRBJ2-2, the V gene TRBV5-1; D may be TRBD1 or TRBD2 (7 bases each). The length of the CDR3 is 14 residues. The V and J ends lost 4 bases and 6 bases respectively, with 13 bases between them. Germline loops: CDR1 SGHRS, CDR2 YFSETQ. The CDR3 reads CASSPRGGPGELFF. Written as DNA, the CDR3 is TGCGCCAGCAGCCCCAGGGGGGGCCCCGGGGAGCTGTTTTTT. The full variable domain, its missing parts supplied by reference TRBV5-1 and TRBJ2-2, is KAGVTQTPRYLIKTRGQQVTLSCSPISGHRSVSWYQQTPGQGLQFLFEYFSETQRNKGNFPGRFSGRQFSNSRSEMNVSTLELGDSALYLCASSPRGGPGELFFGEGSRLTVL.

This clonotype showed up just a few times. The rearrangement joins TRBV6-1 to TRBJ1-5; 7 bases are a match to TRBD1. V lost 8 bases and J lost 4; bases outside the gene matches: 11. The CDR3 has 15 amino acids. Germline CDR1 MNHNS, CDR2 SASEGT. The chain's CDR3 is CASRGQASWNQPQHF. The CDR3 DNA follows: TGTGCCAGCCGTGGACAGGCTAGCTGGAATCAGCCCCAGCATTTT.

The CDR3 spells CASSESLITEAFF. In nucleotides, the CDR3 is TGCGCCAGCAGTGAATCTCTGATCACTGAAGCTTTCTTT. This chain joins TRBV10-2 and TRBJ1-1; D ambiguous. Germline V lookup: CDR1 WSHSY, CDR2 SAAADI. The CDR3 spans 13 residues. V lost 3 bases and J lost 4, with 9 bases in between.

This clonotype was seen repeatedly, ten times or more. V gene TRBV29-1 combines with J gene TRBJ2-1; D is unresolved. This CDR3 spans 13 amino acids. CDR1 SQVTM and CDR2 ANQGSEA come from the germline V gene. Trimming removed 2 bases at V and 5 bases at J, with 10 bases between. The CDR3 DNA follows: TGCAGCGTTGAATCGAACCTGCACAATGAGCAGTTCTTC. It codes for CSVESNLHNEQFF.

This clonotype has a count of ten or more. The chain links TRBV15 to TRBJ2-7, with no clear D. CDR1 is LNHNV and CDR2 is YYDKDF in the germline V gene (reference sequence). Trimming shortened V by 0 bases and J by 6 bases, and 15 bases separated the two germline ends. This CDR3 is built from 15 residues. The CDR3 region is CATSRDPDSGSEQYF. The CDR3 bases are TGTGCCACCAGCAGAGACCCCGACTCAGGATCCGAGCAGTACTTC.

This clonotype was detected many times. The genes are TRBV5-1 and TRBJ2-1, with D perhaps being TRBD1 or TRBD2 (6 bases each). This CDR3 is 15 amino acids long. The germline V gene encodes CDR1 SGHRS and CDR2 YFSETQ. V was shortened by 4 bases and J by 2 bases, with 13 bases between the two germline ends. The CDR3 here is CASSQGRTAYNEQFF. CDR3 bases: TGCGCCAGCAGCCAGGGGAGGACGGCCTACAATGAGCAGTTCTTC.

This clonotype appeared many times. V and J are TRBV9 and TRBJ1-2, with a weak D call TRBD1 (5 bases). V lost 6 bases, J lost 7 bases, and 13 bases lay in between. The CDR3 spans 12 residues. CDR1 is SGDLS and CDR2 is YYNGEE in the germline V gene. Here the CDR3 reads CASTSGLFGYTF. As DNA, the CDR3 is TGTGCCAGCACATCAGGGTTATTTGGCTACACCTTC. The variable domain in full, completed from reference TRBV9 and TRBJ1-2, reads DSGVTQTPKHLITATGQRVTLRCSPRSGDLSVYWYQQSLDQGLQFLIQYYNGEERAKGNILERFSAQQFPDLHSELNLSSLELGDSALYFCASTSGLFGYTFGSGTRLTVV.

This clonotype was counted many times. This could be a read error, since a much larger clone is one nucleotide away. The chain joins TRBV6-2 or TRBV6-3 to TRBJ1-5, with unresolved D. Trimming removed 4 bases at V and 3 bases at J, with 13 bases between. Germline V gene lookup returns CDR1 MNHEY and CDR2 SVGEGT. This CDR3 spans 15 amino acids. The CDR3 nucleotides read TGTGCCAGCAGTTCCCTCCCCGACATCAATCAGCCCCAGCATTTT. Residues: CASSSLPDINQPQHF.

At least ten counts were recorded for this clonotype. V and J are TRBV7-9 and TRBJ1-5; possible D gene TRBD1, 5 bases. The germline gives CDR1 SEHNR, CDR2 FQNEAQ (reference sequence). V was cut by 7 bases and J by 1 base, with 23 bases left in between. The CDR3 contains 18 residues. CDR3 in amino acids: CASTPGADQSWSNQPQHF. CDR3 DNA: TGTGCCAGCACCCCTGGGGCAGACCAATCGTGGAGCAATCAGCCCCAGCATTTT.

This clonotype came up many times. V usage is TRBV10-3 and J usage is TRBJ2-7, with 9 bases fitting TRBD1. This CDR3 comprises 13 residues. The germline CDR1 and CDR2 sequences are ENHRY and SYGVKD. Germline trimming cut 6 bases from V and 2 bases from J; bases unmatched to any gene: 2. In DNA, the CDR3 is TGTGCCATCAGGGACAGGGGACCCTACGAGCAGTACTTC. This encodes CAIRDRGPYEQYF.

This clonotype was picked up many times. The J gene is TRBJ1-5, the V gene TRBV27, with 8 nucleotides matching TRBD1. Trimming removed 6 bases from V and 12 bases from J; junction bases left unmatched: 13. CDR1 MNHEY and CDR2 SMNVEV come from the germline V gene (reference sequence). This CDR3 has 14 amino acids. In DNA, the CDR3 is TGTGCCAGCAGCTCGGACAGGGATGGCCGACACCAGCATTTT. Its translation is CASSSDRDGRHQHF.